Below, one T cell receptor beta chain is given with its context. Which antigen it targets is not known. Base qualities are not provided; no much larger clone lies one nucleotide away. V lost 9 bases and J lost 7 bases, and the count of bases not matched to a germline gene is 17. The CDR3 runs 17 amino acids, cysteine and phenylalanine included. Solely the CDR3 DNA is kept, with 51 bases framed from the first base. From a lookup of the germline V gene, CDR1 and CDR2 are SGHRS and YFSETQ. This entry belongs to a study of T cell changes during pregnancy in multiple sclerosis (dated by TCRdb to about 2019). Background for the entire study: Changes in the T cell repertoire over the course of pregnancy were examined in this study in women with multiple sclerosis.

Library method: the immunoSEQ multiplex PCR assay. TCRdb provides this immuneACCESS table in a form limited to in-frame rearrangements. Some clones are lacking; in checked studies, under half of them reflect an unresolved V gene, and why the rest are absent is not known. The sample table records around 65,000 clones; nearly 90% of these occur just once. The ten largest clones represent over 1.5% of the sample. The sequence was obtained from a female donor with multiple sclerosis, enrolled in a pregnancy study. Here the sequenced sample was peripheral blood, taken in the first trimester of pregnancy. This chain joins TRBV5-1 to TRBJ2-1, with 12 junctional bases fitting TRBD2. The CDR3 protein sequence reads: CATSEGLAGGLTNEQFF. At the DNA level, the sequence is TGCGCCACCTCCGAGGGGCTAGCGGGAGGGCTTACGAATGAGCAGTTCTTC.